The 32 T cell receptor beta chains in this list originate from one sample, sequenced in a study of control samples from healthy donors and cancer patients. Sequencing used immunoSEQ multiplex PCR; TCRdb keeps in-frame clones, though not all of them. The sample holds more than 65,000 clones; about 90% are singletons and the top ten take roughly 2%. Sequencing used PBMCs. Receptors originate from a woman aged 55-70 years with head and neck cancer.

This clone was detected only once. This chain connects TRBV20-1 to TRBJ1-1; D not resolved. Trimming took off 2 bases at V and 8 bases at J, with 9 bases between the two ends. The germline V gene encodes CDR1 DFQATT and CDR2 SNEGSKA (reference sequence). The CDR3 spans 11 residues. As DNA, the CDR3 is TGCAGTGCTAGATCCGACTCAGAAGCTTTCTTT. The encoded protein is CSARSDSEAFF.

The chain employs TRBV19 and TRBJ2-7; perhaps TRBD1 as D (5 bases). Germline-derived CDR1 and CDR2 are LNHDA and SQIVND (reference sequence). There are 15 residues in the CDR3. With 2 bases removed from V and 3 bases from J, the gap between germline ends came to 14 bases. The CDR3 sequence: CASSITVGVYYEQYF. CDR3 DNA: TGTGCCAGTAGTATAACCGTAGGGGTCTACTACGAGCAGTACTTC.

This chain connects TRBV2 to TRBJ2-3; D may be TRBD2 (7 bases). V gave up 4 bases and J gave up 1 base, with 12 bases separating them. Germline CDR1 and CDR2: SNHLY and FYNNEI. The CDR3 sequence is 15 residues long. The DNA of the CDR3 is TGTGCCAGCAGTGGGTACGGGGGGCGCACAGATACGCAGTATTTT. Translated: CASSGYGGRTDTQYF.

A single count supports this clone. The rearrangement joins TRBV23-1 to TRBJ2-7; 12 bases align to TRBD1. TRBV23-1 is given ORF status, its function remaining uncertain. The CDR3 spans 16 residues. V lost 3 bases to trimming and J lost 5 bases; unmatched junction nucleotides: 8. CDR3 nucleotide sequence: TGCGCCAGCAGTCAGCCCCGGGACAGGGGGCCAGACGAGCAGTACTTC. This sequence encodes CASSQPRDRGPDEQYF.

The chain carries TRBV19 and TRBJ2-4, with D perhaps being TRBD1 or TRBD2 (6 bases each). Germline V gives CDR1 LNHDA, CDR2 SQIVND (reference sequence). The CDR3 runs to 16 residues. With 6 bases removed from V and 0 bases from J, the gap between germline ends came to 15 bases. CDR3 bases: TGTGCCAGTAGAACCCCAGGAGGGGGAGCCAAAAACATTCAGTACTTC. This gives the protein CASRTPGGGAKNIQYF.

This clone has a single count. The CDR3 nucleotides read TGCAGCGTTGAACCAGCTAGCGGATACGAGCAGTACTTC. This encodes CSVEPASGYEQYF. V gene TRBV29-1 combines with J gene TRBJ2-7, with 7 bases aligning to TRBD2. The CDR3 consists of 13 residues. With 2 bases clipped from V and 4 bases from J, the junction kept 5 bases outside the gene matches. Germline CDR1 reads SQVTM; CDR2 reads ANQGSEA.

The rearrangement uses TRBV7-3 and TRBJ2-1, with 9 bases identical to TRBD2. Germline V gene data show CDR1 as SGHTA and CDR2 as FQGTGA. The trim removed 2 bases at V and 5 bases at J, leaving 25 bases unmatched. The CDR3 is 22 amino acids. Here the CDR3 reads CASSLQPQTGGRATRRNNEQFF. As DNA, the CDR3 is TGTGCCAGCAGCTTACAACCTCAGACTGGCGGGAGGGCAACAAGACGTAACAATGAGCAGTTCTTC.

This clone came up once. The chain employs TRBV2 and TRBJ2-2, with D unclear. Germline CDR1 reads SNHLY; CDR2 reads FYNNEI. V was cut by 1 base and J by 6 bases, with 9 bases left in between. The CDR3 is 14 residues long. This CDR3 is CASSEVRSPGELFF. The CDR3 nucleotides are TGTGCCAGCAGTGAAGTAAGGAGCCCCGGGGAGCTGTTTTTT. Variable domain in full (rest from reference TRBV2 and TRBJ2-2): EPEVTQTPSHQVTQMGQEVILRCVPISNHLYFYWYRQILGQKVEFLVSFYNNEISEKSEIFDDQFSVERPDGSNFTLKIRSTKLEDSAMYFCASSEVRSPGELFFGEGSRLTVL.

The chain employs TRBV28 and TRBJ1-2, with D possibly being TRBD1 (6 bases). The CDR3 has 16 amino acids. With 3 bases removed from V and 5 bases from J, the gap between germline ends came to 19 bases. Germline V CDR1 and CDR2: MDHEN, SYDVKM. The CDR3 DNA follows: TGTGCCAGCAGTTTCCATGGGATAGAGGGGGGATATGGCTACACCTTC. Its protein is CASSFHGIEGGYGYTF.

The chain is built from TRBV24-1 and TRBJ2-7, with 14 nucleotides matching TRBD2. Losses at the gene ends were 4 bases for V and 3 bases for J; bases not matched to a gene: 4. The CDR3 is 16 residues long. CDR1 KGHDR and CDR2 SFDVKD come from the germline V gene. The CDR3 DNA is TGTGCCACCAGTGACCCCGGGACTAGCGGGAGCTACGAGCAGTACTTC. It translates to CATSDPGTSGSYEQYF.

The chain employs TRBV7-9 and TRBJ2-3; 11 bases match TRBD2. V shed 1 base and J 4 bases; nucleotides not matched to a gene: 7. The CDR3 runs 17 residues. Germline V CDR1 and CDR2: SEHNR, FQNEAQ (reference sequence). In nucleotides, the CDR3 is TGTGCCAGCAGCTTAGGGGTAGCGGGAGGGAGCGCAGATACGCAGTATTTT. Amino acids: CASSLGVAGGSADTQYF.

This clone was detected only once. The chain couples TRBV19 to TRBJ2-1; TRBD2 matches at 8 bases. V lost 5 bases to trimming and J lost 16 bases; unmatched junction nucleotides: 13. The germline V gene encodes CDR1 LNHDA and CDR2 SQIVND (reference sequence). This CDR3 comprises 13 residues. DNA for the CDR3: TGTGCCAGTAGTCTCCTCGGGACTAGTTTGATCTTCTTC. The encoded protein is CASSLLGTSLIFF. The complete variable domain, with remaining parts taken from reference TRBV19 and TRBJ2-1, reads DGGITQSPKYLFRKEGQNVTLSCEQNLNHDAMYWYRQDPGQGLRLIYYSQIVNDFQKGDIAEGYSVSREKKESFPLTVTSAQKNPTAFYLCASSLLGTSLIFFGPGTRLTVL.

The chain joins TRBV2 to TRBJ2-7; perhaps TRBD1 as D (5 bases). The CDR3 is 16 residues long. V lost 7 bases, J lost 1 base, and 20 bases lay in between. Looked up from germline, CDR1 is SNHLY and CDR2 is FYNNEI. The CDR3 nucleotides read TGTGCCAGCACGGGTATCCAAGTGGCAGGGTCCTACGAGCAGTACTTC. Translating it yields CASTGIQVAGSYEQYF. Full variable domain (missing parts from reference TRBV2 and TRBJ2-7): EPEVTQTPSHQVTQMGQEVILRCVPISNHLYFYWYRQILGQKVEFLVSFYNNEISEKSEIFDDQFSVERPDGSNFTLKIRSTKLEDSAMYFCASTGIQVAGSYEQYFGPGTRLTVT.

V and J are TRBV15 and TRBJ2-5; D may be TRBD2 (5 bases). The germline V and J ends were trimmed by 4 bases and 5 bases, with 17 bases remaining between them. There are 15 residues in the CDR3. CDR1 and CDR2 (germline): LNHNV, YYDKDF (reference sequence). CDR3 region: CATSNGGHISETQYF. DNA of the CDR3: TGTGCCACCAGCAATGGCGGGCACATTTCTGAGACCCAGTACTTC.

The chain uses TRBV14 and TRBJ2-3; no firm D call. Germline V CDR1 and CDR2: SGHDN, FVKESK. The CDR3 extends over 15 amino acids. The ends were cut back, 1 base at V and 3 bases at J, with 11 bases in the middle. The CDR3 DNA reads as TGTGCCAGCAGCCAAGTAAGAATCGGGACAGATACGCAGTATTTT. Protein: CASSQVRIGTDTQYF.

The chain is built from TRBV4-1 and TRBJ2-7; 12 positions agree with TRBD2. CDR1 is MGHRA, CDR2 YSYEKL, per germline. The ends lost 4 bases at V and 3 bases at J; junction bases unmatched: 4. The CDR3 consists of 15 residues. The CDR3 spells CASSLTSGSNYEQYF. The CDR3 coding sequence is TGCGCCAGCAGCCTGACTAGCGGGAGTAACTACGAGCAGTACTTC.

This clone came up once. V and J are TRBV9 and TRBJ1-1; the D gene is possibly TRBD1 (6 bases). CDR3 length equals 17 residues. CDR1 SGDLS and CDR2 YYNGEE come from the germline V gene. V lost 3 bases and J 1 base, leaving 19 bases between the germline ends. CDR3 bases: TGTGCCAGCAGCGAATCACAAACACAGGGATGGAACACTGAAGCTTTCTTT. Protein product: CASSESQTQGWNTEAFF.

This chain joins TRBV12-3 or TRBV12-4 and TRBJ1-1, with no clear D. The CDR3 totals 12 residues. The V end lost 6 bases, the J end lost 0 bases, and 5 bases lay between the germline ends. In nucleotides, the CDR3 is TGTGCCAGCAGCAAACTGAACACTGAAGCTTTCTTT. Translation gives CASSKLNTEAFF.

This clone was detected a few times. The gene calls are TRBV7-9 and TRBJ2-1; 13 positions match TRBD2. Germline V gives CDR1 SEHNR, CDR2 FQNEAQ (reference sequence). This CDR3 contains 15 residues. Germline trimming cut 5 bases from V and 9 bases from J; bases unmatched to any gene: 7. CDR3 residues: CASSPRTSGSGEQFF. CDR3 sequence (DNA): TGTGCCAGCAGCCCGCGGACTAGCGGGAGCGGTGAGCAGTTCTTC.

This rearrangement joins TRBV12-3 or TRBV12-4 to TRBJ1-1; D not resolved. The V end was cut by 6 bases, the J end by 4 bases, with 9 bases between. CDR3 length: 12 amino acids. The chain's CDR3 is CASSWTATEAFF. In DNA form, the CDR3 reads TGTGCCAGCAGCTGGACTGCCACTGAAGCTTTCTTT.

This chain links TRBV28 with TRBJ1-5; TRBD1 matches at 8 bases. The CDR3 consists of 15 residues. From germline, CDR1 is MDHEN and CDR2 SYDVKM. V shed 6 bases and J 0 bases; nucleotides not matched to a gene: 4. CDR3 coding DNA: TGTGCCAGCAGGCAGGGGGCCGATAGCAATCAGCCCCAGCATTTT. It specifies CASRQGADSNQPQHF.

This chain links TRBV6-5 with TRBJ2-2; 8 nucleotides align to TRBD1. With V trimmed by 8 bases and J by 3 bases, 5 bases remained unmatched. The CDR3 extends over 14 amino acids. CDR1 and CDR2 (germline): MNHEY, SVGAGI. The DNA for the CDR3 is TGTGCCAGCCGAGACAGGGGTCACACCGGGGAGCTGTTTTTT. Translation: CASRDRGHTGELFF.

This clone was seen only a few times. The chain has TRBV2 and TRBJ1-5; tentative D call: TRBD1 (5 bases). This CDR3 is 12 amino acids long. Looked up from germline, CDR1 is SNHLY and CDR2 is FYNNEI. The V end was cut by 1 base, the J end by 15 bases, with 13 bases between. For the CDR3, the DNA is TGTGCCAGCAGTGAAGACAAGGGGCAATGGCATTTT. The encoded protein is CASSEDKGQWHF.

The rearrangement uses TRBV18 and TRBJ1-5; D unclear. The germline CDR1 and CDR2 sequences are KGHSH and LQKENI. The CDR3 is made up of 15 amino acids. V lost 1 base, J lost 5 bases, and 12 bases lay in between. The CDR3 DNA is TGTGCCAGCTCACCACGGCAACAAAGGGATCAGCCCCAGCATTTT. Translating gives CASSPRQQRDQPQHF.

The rearrangement joins TRBV4-3 to TRBJ2-2; TRBD2 matches 8 bases. J gave up 7 bases and V 3 bases, and 10 bases lay outside the gene matches. Germline V lookup: CDR1 LGHNA, CDR2 YSLEER. This CDR3 is built from 16 residues. CDR3 amino acids: CASSQGLGSISGELFF. CDR3 nucleotide sequence: TGCGCCAGCAGCCAGGGACTAGGTTCAATTAGCGGGGAGCTGTTTTTT.

The V and J genes are TRBV29-1 and TRBJ2-3; D might be TRBD1 or TRBD2, each matching 6 bases. V lost 6 bases to trimming and J lost 5 bases, with 21 bases between them. This CDR3 comprises 15 residues. Germline V gives CDR1 SQVTM, CDR2 ANQGSEA. The CDR3 DNA reads TGCAGCGTGGGGGGCGCCATAGGACGGGGAGATACGCAGTATTTT. As protein: CSVGGAIGRGDTQYF.

This chain uses TRBV5-1 with TRBJ2-6, with 9 bases aligning to TRBD1. With 4 bases clipped from V and 3 bases from J, the junction kept 8 bases outside the gene matches. Germline CDR1 SGHRS, CDR2 YFSETQ. The CDR3 has 17 residues. CDR3 coding DNA: TGCGCCAGCAGCACACACACAGGGGGCGGTGGGGCCAACGTCCTGACTTTC. It translates to CASSTHTGGGGANVLTF.

This clone was observed a single time. The chain employs TRBV5-8 and TRBJ2-1; D is possibly TRBD2 (6 bases). CDR1 SGHTS and CDR2 YDEGEE come from the germline V gene. CDR3 length: 16 residues. With 3 bases removed from V and 0 bases from J, the gap between germline ends came to 13 bases. The CDR3 bases are TGTGCCAGCAGCTCCACTTTAGCGGCCTCCTACAATGAGCAGTTCTTC. Translation gives CASSSTLAASYNEQFF.

This chain connects TRBV15 to TRBJ2-1; no firm D call. V gave up 0 bases and J gave up 7 bases, with 19 bases separating them. The CDR3 has 17 residues. Germline V gene data show CDR1 as LNHNV and CDR2 as YYDKDF (reference sequence). Here the CDR3 reads CATSRDAVWSLYNEQFF. The CDR3 bases are TGTGCCACCAGCAGAGATGCAGTTTGGTCACTTTATAATGAGCAGTTCTTC.

The gene calls are TRBV29-1 and TRBJ2-3; D gene ambiguous. The CDR3 length is 12 residues. V gave up 5 bases and J gave up 1 base, with 7 bases separating them. CDR1 and CDR2 from the germline V gene are SQVTM and ANQGSEA. The CDR3 bases are TGCAGCGTTTCTACTGGCACAGATACGCAGTATTTT. Translation gives CSVSTGTDTQYF.

The chain employs TRBV27 and TRBJ2-7, with a possible D match to TRBD2 (5 bases). The V and J ends lost 5 bases and 1 base respectively, with 18 bases between them. CDR1 MNHEY and CDR2 SMNVEV come from the germline V gene (reference sequence). The CDR3 has 16 residues. This CDR3 is CASSIMAGPLSYEQYF. In DNA, the CDR3 is TGTGCCAGCAGTATCATGGCGGGCCCACTATCCTACGAGCAGTACTTC.

The CDR3 here is CASNIQGGLEKLFF. Written as DNA, the CDR3 is TGTGCCAGCAACATACAGGGGGGGCTTGAAAAACTGTTTTTT. This sequence joins TRBV28 and TRBJ1-4; TRBD1 agrees at 8 bases. V dropped 7 bases and J dropped 7; count of bases not matched to a gene: 8. Germline V gene lookup returns CDR1 MDHEN and CDR2 SYDVKM. The CDR3 extends over 14 amino acids.